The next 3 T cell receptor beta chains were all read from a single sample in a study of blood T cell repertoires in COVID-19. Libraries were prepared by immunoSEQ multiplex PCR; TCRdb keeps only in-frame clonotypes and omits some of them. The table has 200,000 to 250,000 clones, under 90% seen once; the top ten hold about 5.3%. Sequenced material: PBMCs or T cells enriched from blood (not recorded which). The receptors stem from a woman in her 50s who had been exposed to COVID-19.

CDR3 residues: CAVRKGAYEQYF. In DNA, the CDR3 is TGTGCCGTTCGAAAAGGAGCCTACGAGCAGTACTTC. The chain employs TRBV10-3 and TRBJ2-7; D uncertain. From germline, CDR1 is ENHRY and CDR2 SYGVKD. Trimming left V 11 bases short and J 2 bases short, with 13 bases between. The CDR3 loop spans 12 amino acids.

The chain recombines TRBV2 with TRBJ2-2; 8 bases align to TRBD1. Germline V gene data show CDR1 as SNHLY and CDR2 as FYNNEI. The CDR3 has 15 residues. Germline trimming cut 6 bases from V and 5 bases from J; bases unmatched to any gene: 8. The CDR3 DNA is TGTGCCAGCAGATTAGACAGGGGTTGGACCGGGGAGCTGTTTTTT. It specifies CASRLDRGWTGELFF.

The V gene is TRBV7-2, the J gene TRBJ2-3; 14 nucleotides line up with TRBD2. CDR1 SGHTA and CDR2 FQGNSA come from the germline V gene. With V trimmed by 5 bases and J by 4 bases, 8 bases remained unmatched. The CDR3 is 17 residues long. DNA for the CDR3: TGTGCCAGCAGCCGGAGACTAGCGGGGGGGATCGCAGATACGCAGTATTTT. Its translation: CASSRRLAGGIADTQYF.